This paragraph reports one TCR beta chain. The antigen is unknown. Clones were sequenced by immunoSEQ multiplex PCR, and TCRdb holds only the in-frame ones, with some missing. The profile shows about 35,000 clones, 82% of them singletons. This entry comes from a study of T cells in localized non-small cell lung cancer. Overall study findings and caveats: Appearance in adjacent lung was seen for a median approximately 60 of the top 100 tumor clones. Uninvolved adjacent lung had higher T cell clonality than tumor and all other tissues.

The CDR3 loop spans 15 amino acids. V shed 5 bases, J shed 2 bases, and the junction held 8 bases outside the gene matches. CDR1 is MNHEY, CDR2 SMNVEV, per germline (reference sequence). This specimen was peripheral blood, taken before any cancer treatment. The source of this sequence is a male donor aged 60 or over with stage III squamous cell lung carcinoma. The chain links TRBV27 to TRBJ2-7; 8 bases are a match to TRBD1. The CDR3 spells CASSPGTGRTYEQYF. The CDR3, as DNA: TGTGCCAGCAGTCCCGGGACAGGTAGGACCTACGAGCAGTACTTC.